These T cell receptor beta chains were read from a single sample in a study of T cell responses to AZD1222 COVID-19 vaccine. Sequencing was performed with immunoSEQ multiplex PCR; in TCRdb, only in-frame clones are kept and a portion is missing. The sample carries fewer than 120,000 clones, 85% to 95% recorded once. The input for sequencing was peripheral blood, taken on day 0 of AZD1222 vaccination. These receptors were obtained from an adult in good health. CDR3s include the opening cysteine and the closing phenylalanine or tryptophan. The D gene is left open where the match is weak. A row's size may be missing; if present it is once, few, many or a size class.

CASIKGNEQFF | TGTGCCAGCATTAAAGGCAATGAGCAGTTCTTC | TRBJ2-1 | NA | TRBV5-4 | NA
CASRSGQNEKLFF | TGTGCCAGCAGATCGGGACAGAATGAAAAACTGTTTTTT | TRBJ1-4 | TRBD1 | TRBV3-1/TRBV3-2 | NA
CASSSRGSYNEQFF | TGTGCCAGCAGCTCACGCGGGTCCTACAATGAGCAGTTCTTC | TRBJ2-1 | NA | TRBV13 | few
CASSLGGTGGSETQYF | TGCGCCAGCAGCTTGGGGGGGACAGGTGGTTCGGAGACCCAGTACTTC | TRBJ2-5 | TRBD1 | TRBV5-1 | NA
CASSLRQPNYGYTF | TGTGCCAGCAGCCTACGACAGCCTAACTATGGCTACACCTTC | TRBJ1-2 | NA | TRBV7-9 | NA
CASSLQDRGWGGYTF | TGTGCCAGCAGCCTACAGGACAGGGGCTGGGGAGGCTACACCTTC | TRBJ1-2 | TRBD1 | TRBV16 | NA
CASSPSGGGSKNIQYF | TGTGCCAGCAGCCCTTCAGGCGGGGGCAGCAAAAACATTCAGTACTTC | TRBJ2-4 | NA | TRBV9 | few
CASSGWTGGVKYTEAFF | TGTGCCAGCAGCGGATGGACAGGGGGCGTGAAATACACTGAAGCTTTCTTT | TRBJ1-1 | TRBD1 | TRBV5-4 | once
CASMPGGYTGELFF | TGTGCCAGCATGCCAGGGGGTTATACCGGGGAGCTGTTTTTT | TRBJ2-2 | TRBD1 | TRBV6-5 | NA
CASSSSGLASGNTIYF | TGTGCCAGCAGCTCCTCGGGACTGGCATCTGGAAACACCATATATTTT | TRBJ1-3 | NA | TRBV7-8 | NA
CASSPGTGLTYSNQPQHF | TGTGCCAGCAGCCCCGGGACAGGGCTTACCTATAGCAATCAGCCCCAGCATTTT | TRBJ1-5 | TRBD1 | TRBV3-1/TRBV3-2 | few
CASSMGQGGTPGANVLTF | TGTGCCAGTAGTATGGGGCAGGGAGGTACCCCTGGGGCCAACGTCCTGACTTTC | TRBJ2-6 | NA | TRBV19 | NA
CASSLNPWFRAGGTGELFF | TGTGCCAGCAGCTTAAATCCCTGGTTTCGTGCGGGGGGTACCGGGGAGCTGTTTTTT | TRBJ2-2 | TRBD2 | TRBV7-9 | NA
CASSDLTVSGNTIYF | TGTGCCAGCAGCGACCTAACCGTCTCTGGAAACACCATATATTTT | TRBJ1-3 | NA | TRBV9 | NA
CASSPPGQGAETQYF | TGTGCCAGCAGTCCACCGGGACAGGGGGCAGAGACCCAGTACTTC | TRBJ2-5 | TRBD1 | TRBV7-9 | NA
CASSQGQDSYEQYF | TGTGCCAGCTCACAGGGACAGGACTCCTACGAGCAGTACTTC | TRBJ2-7 | TRBD1 | TRBV18 | NA
CASIRGPNEQFF | TGTGCCAGCATCAGGGGGCCCAATGAGCAGTTCTTC | TRBJ2-1 | TRBD1 | TRBV28 | NA
CASISTGVRAFF | TGTGCCAGCATCTCCACAGGGGTAAGAGCTTTCTTT | TRBJ1-1 | TRBD1 | TRBV12-3/TRBV12-4 | NA
CASSLEVAGNTIYF | TGTGCCAGCAGCTTGGAAGTAGCTGGAAACACCATATATTTT | TRBJ1-3 | NA | TRBV5-5 | NA
CASSELDRPGLAYF | TGCGCCAGCAGTGAGTTGGACAGGCCGGGACTGGCGTACTTC | TRBJ2-5 | NA | TRBV10-1 | NA
CASSPGLRDEAFF | TGTGCCAGCTCACCGGGGTTGCGGGATGAAGCTTTCTTT | TRBJ1-1 | NA | TRBV18 | NA
CASTTGGWRLPHEQYF | TGTGCCAGCACCACCGGGGGGTGGAGGTTGCCCCACGAGCAGTACTTC | TRBJ2-7 | TRBD2 | TRBV27 | NA
CASSVDSTSSYEQYF | TGTGCCAGCAGCGTAGACAGTACGAGCTCCTACGAGCAGTACTTC | TRBJ2-7 | NA | TRBV6-5 | NA
CASSIGAGRNYGYTF | TGTGCCAGTAGTATTGGAGCAGGGAGGAACTATGGCTACACCTTC | TRBJ1-2 | NA | TRBV19 | NA
CASSSSIAEAFF | TGTGCCAGCAGCTCGTCTATTGCTGAAGCTTTCTTT | TRBJ1-1 | NA | TRBV7-8 | NA
CASRGVGNEQFF | TGTGCCAGCAGGGGTGTGGGCAATGAGCAGTTCTTC | TRBJ2-1 | NA | TRBV5-4 | NA
CASSPLGHSNQPQHF | TGTGCCAGCAGCCCGCTCGGACATTCAAATCAGCCCCAGCATTTT | TRBJ1-5 | NA | TRBV6-5 | NA